Shown below are 9 T cell receptor beta chains from a single sample sequenced in a study of blood T cell repertoires in COVID-19. Using immunoSEQ multiplex PCR, the repertoire was profiled, and TCRdb retains in-frame clones only, with some absent. The sample carries roughly 60,000 clones, about 80% recorded once. The sample comprised peripheral blood. The receptor source for this set is a man in his sixties with acute or convalescent COVID-19.

Only one count was recorded for this clone. The genes are TRBV18 and TRBJ1-1; a possible D gene is TRBD1 (6 bases). V dropped 3 bases and J dropped 2 bases, with 13 bases sitting between them. The CDR3 length is 15 residues. CDR1 and CDR2 (germline): KGHSH, LQKENI. This CDR3 reads CASSPPWTVNTEAFF. The CDR3 bases are TGTGCCAGCTCACCCCCCTGGACAGTTAACACTGAAGCTTTCTTT.

About this clone: At one of its ends the junction is not consistent with the germline gene, which may arise from a read error. Different DNA sequences within this sample yield the same CDR3. V gene TRBV20-1 combines with J gene TRBJ1-2; D unresolved. This CDR3 is 10 amino acids long. Germline lookup yields CDR1 DFQATT and CDR2 SNEGSKA (reference sequence). The CDR3 sequence: CSASNNGYTF. CDR3 coding DNA: TGCAGTGCTAGTAACAATGGCTACACCTTC.

The chain is built from TRBV27 and TRBJ2-7; TRBD1 might be the D (6 bases). Trimming left V 6 bases short and J 3 bases short, with 9 bases between. This CDR3 spans 12 amino acids. The germline gives CDR1 MNHEY, CDR2 SMNVEV (reference sequence). CDR3 loop: CASSSTGYEQYF. As DNA, the CDR3 is TGTGCCAGCAGCTCGACAGGCTACGAGCAGTACTTC.

The chain joins TRBV19 to TRBJ2-2; TRBD1 aligns across 7 bases. CDR3 length equals 14 residues. Germline-derived CDR1 and CDR2 are LNHDA and SQIVND (reference sequence). J was trimmed by 6 bases and V by 10 bases; bases with no gene match: 11. CDR3: CATRDRARAGELFF. DNA for the CDR3: TGTGCCACCAGGGACAGAGCACGCGCCGGGGAGCTGTTTTTT. Full variable domain (outside the CDR3, taken from reference TRBV19 and TRBJ2-2): DGGITQSPKYLFRKEGQNVTLSCEQNLNHDAMYWYRQDPGQGLRLIYYSQIVNDFQKGDIAEGYSVSREKKESFPLTVTSAQKNPTAFYLCATRDRARAGELFFGEGSRLTVL.

The chain couples TRBV27 to TRBJ1-2; TRBD1 might be the D (5 bases). The CDR3 has 13 amino acids. Germline-derived CDR1 and CDR2 are MNHEY and SMNVEV (reference sequence). Trimming removed 5 bases from V and 7 bases from J, with 14 bases in between. The CDR3 DNA reads as TGTGCCAGCAGTCCTCGAACGGGGGGTGGCTACACCTTC. Translating gives CASSPRTGGGYTF.

The chain couples TRBV15 to TRBJ2-7; D gene ambiguous. Trimming removed 3 bases at V and 0 bases at J, with 12 bases between. Germline lookup yields CDR1 LNHNV and CDR2 YYDKDF (reference sequence). The CDR3 loop spans 15 amino acids. The CDR3 region has the DNA TGTGCCACCAGCAGTCCAATAGACTTCTCCTACGAGCAGTACTTC. Amino acids: CATSSPIDFSYEQYF.

The V call is TRBV6-5, the J call TRBJ1-4, with 9 bases lining up with TRBD1. Trimming at V came to 7 bases and at J to 7 bases, leaving 7 bases not matched to a gene. Germline values: CDR1 MNHEY, CDR2 SVGAGI. This CDR3 is 14 amino acids long. The DNA of the CDR3 is TGTGCCAGCACTCGACAGGGGGTCGGTGAAAAACTGTTTTTT. It specifies CASTRQGVGEKLFF.

This clone appeared a few times. The V gene is TRBV9, the J gene TRBJ2-3; 12 bases line up with TRBD2. Germline CDR1 reads SGDLS; CDR2 reads YYNGEE. Trimming took 3 bases from V and 4 from J; bases not matched to a gene: 3. The CDR3 is 15 amino acids. CDR3 bases: TGTGCCAGCAGCGCTAGCGGGGGGGCTCCAGATACGCAGTATTTT. This gives the protein CASSASGGAPDTQYF.

This chain connects TRBV9 to TRBJ1-5; 8 nucleotides match TRBD1. Germline V CDR1 and CDR2: SGDLS, YYNGEE. V was pared by 3 bases and J by 3 bases, with 2 bases of the junction left unmatched. The CDR3 has 14 residues. The CDR3 nucleotides are TGTGCCAGCAGCGCGGGACAGGTCAATCAGCCCCAGCATTTT. Its protein is CASSAGQVNQPQHF.